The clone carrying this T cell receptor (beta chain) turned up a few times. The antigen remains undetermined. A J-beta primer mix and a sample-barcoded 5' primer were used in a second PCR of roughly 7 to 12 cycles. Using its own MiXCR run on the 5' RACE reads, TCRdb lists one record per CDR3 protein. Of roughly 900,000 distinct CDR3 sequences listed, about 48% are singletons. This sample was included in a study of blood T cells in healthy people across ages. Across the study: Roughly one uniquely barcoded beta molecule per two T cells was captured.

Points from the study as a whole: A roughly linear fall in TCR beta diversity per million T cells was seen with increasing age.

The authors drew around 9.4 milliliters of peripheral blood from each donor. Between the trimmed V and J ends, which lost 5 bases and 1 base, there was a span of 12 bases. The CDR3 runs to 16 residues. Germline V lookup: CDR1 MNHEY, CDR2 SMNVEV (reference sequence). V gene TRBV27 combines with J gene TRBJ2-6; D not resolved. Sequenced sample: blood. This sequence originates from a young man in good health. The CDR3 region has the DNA TGTGCCAGCAGTCGCAACCTCGCGTCTGGGGCCAACGTCCTGACTTTC. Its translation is CASSRNLASGANVLTF.